This TCR beta chain was obtained from a study of PD-1 blockade in classical Hodgkin lymphoma. The junction had 3 bases not matched to a gene; V was cut back by 4 bases and J by 1 base. Germline-derived CDR1 and CDR2 are SGHRS and YFSETQ. The CDR3 is 14 amino acids. Time point specified: cycle 4 day 1 (C4D1), after more than 5 weeks of nivolumab. In every patient, relapse followed autologous stem cell transplantation, while exposure to brentuximab vedotin differed. Findings of the study overall: Newly diagnosed patients were reported to exhibit reduced baseline TCR diversity relative to healthy donors. CD4+ TCR diversity rose significantly by C4D1, and CD8+ TCR diversity did not. Those achieving complete response showed baseline diversity like newly diagnosed patients.

Generated by immunoSEQ multiplex PCR, the TCRdb table keeps only in-frame clones and is missing some. The top ten hold about 2% of the sample, which has roughly 100,000 clones, about 92% seen once. On this clone: Its target is unknown. Other DNA variants within this sample encode the same CDR3.

This rearrangement joins TRBV5-1 to TRBJ2-3, with 7 bases that match TRBD1. The TCR was taken from a human donor with classical Hodgkin lymphoma. The material sequenced was peripheral blood mononuclear cells (PBMCs), taken before the fourth cycle of nivolumab. The CDR3 protein is CASSPGQGTDTQYF. DNA of the CDR3: TGCGCCAGCAGCCCTGGACAGGGCACAGATACGCAGTATTTT. The full variable domain, its missing parts supplied by reference TRBV5-1 and TRBJ2-3, is KAGVTQTPRYLIKTRGQQVTLSCSPISGHRSVSWYQQTPGQGLQFLFEYFSETQRNKGNFPGRFSGRQFSNSRSEMNVSTLELGDSALYLCASSPGQGTDTQYFGPGTRLTVL.